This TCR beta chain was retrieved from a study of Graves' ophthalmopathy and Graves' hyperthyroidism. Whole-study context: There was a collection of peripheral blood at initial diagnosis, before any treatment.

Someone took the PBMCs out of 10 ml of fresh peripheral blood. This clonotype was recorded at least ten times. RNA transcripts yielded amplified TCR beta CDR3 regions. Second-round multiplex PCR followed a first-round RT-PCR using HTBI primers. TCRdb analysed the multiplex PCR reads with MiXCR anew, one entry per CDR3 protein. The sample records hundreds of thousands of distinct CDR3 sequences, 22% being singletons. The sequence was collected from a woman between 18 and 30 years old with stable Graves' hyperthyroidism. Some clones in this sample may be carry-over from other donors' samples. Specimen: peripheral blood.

Written as DNA, the CDR3 is TGTGCCAGCAGTGAAGGACAGCTGTACGAGCAGTACTTC. This sequence encodes CASSEGQLYEQYF. V gene TRBV25-1 combines with J gene TRBJ2-7, with D perhaps matching TRBD1 (6 bases). V lost 2 bases, J lost 4 bases, and 9 bases lay in between. The CDR3 has 13 residues. The germline CDR1 and CDR2 sequences are MGHDK and SYGVNS.